This T cell receptor beta chain was identified during a study of cytomegalovirus exposure and HLA in healthy donors (dated by TCRdb to the late 2010s). About the full investigation: An earlier analysis of 587 of the donors reported 250 to 300 Gb of sequence data and 117 million unique TCR beta sequences obtained from some 170 million T cells. An early release covering roughly 580 HLA-typed donors comprised about 300 gigabases of sequencing data and around 80 million unique TCR sequences. The genetic ancestry cluster associated with self-reported Caucasian donors included roughly 84% of the approximately 400 genotyped donors. The aim of the study was to test whether cataloging public T cell receptors could identify signatures of past pathogen exposure. Using immunosequencing, the study profiled T cell repertoires from 666 subjects and related those repertoires to cytomegalovirus serostatus. Along with the approximately 700-subject first cohort, a separate validation cohort of 120 different subjects was used. High-throughput TCR immunosequencing, statistical association of individual TCRs with disease status, and machine learning were combined to predict cytomegalovirus infection status. To study patterns of TCR occurrence, a later analysis re-analyzed previously published TCR beta repertoires from 666 donors and added high-resolution HLA genotyping. Rather than using new phenotypic data, the later analysis identified candidate immune exposures from TCR beta sequences and from how often those sequences occurred across donors. To decide whether each TCR beta V gene segment behaved as functional or pseudogenic, an earlier analysis of fewer than 750 of the donors relied on high-throughput TCR beta sequencing. Donor age, sex, ethnicity and CMV serostatus were compiled together with the repertoire data. In a later genetic analysis, genome-wide SNP genotypes for about 65% of the roughly 700 donors were used, and that subset was treated as a discovery cohort. Every discovery cohort repertoire had been produced on one sequencing platform. Both class I and class II loci were covered by HLA typing, at four-digit resolution. Typing coverage varied by locus: roughly 629-640 donors for A, B, C, DRB1 and DQB1; about 520 for DQA1; about 600 for DPA1; roughly 470 for DPB1. A handful of DR-DQ haplotypes were treated as single units for association and clustering because of strong linkage in the cohort. On average, around 200,000 unique TCR beta nucleotide sequences were sequenced per donor among more than 350 genotyped donors of the cohort, with about 17% of those sequences being non-productive. What the research found in general, with its limitations: In a later genetic analysis, a missense DCLRE1C variant was associated with V-gene and J-gene trimming of TCR beta chains, and the association was replicated in an independent cohort. In a later analysis, several top co-occurrence clusters were reported to appear linked to parvovirus B19, influenza, CMV and Epstein-Barr virus. Because HLA typing was missing for some donors at each locus, association tests included only the typed subset. The classifier was reported to diagnose cytomegalovirus status with high specificity and sensitivity in both the original cohort and the validation cohort. Presence/absence analyses assumed roughly uniform sequencing depth across donors, an assumption that may not hold. An earlier analysis of some 590 of the donors showed that most TCR beta V segments appeared in productive rearrangements either about 87% or about 30% of the time, which broadly matched IMGT annotations. According to a later genetic analysis, donors in an Asian-associated ancestry cluster had fewer N-insertions in productive TCRs than the roughly 700-donor mean. Correlated functional status among segregating V segments might be attributable to linkage disequilibrium, but an unknown experimental factor could not be ruled out. A further reported finding was that TCR beta sequences accurately predicted the HLA-A and HLA-B alleles for most subjects in the first cohort. Three of the identified cytomegalovirus-associated TCR beta chains were confirmed in vitro to be specific for cytomegalovirus antigens. When HLA alleles, especially DR and DQ, strongly co-occurred, TCR associations were difficult to assign to individual alleles. According to a later analysis, most CMV-associated TCR beta chains appeared to be HLA-restricted, and the HLA associations seemed to be driven largely by CMV exposure. Across donors, most TCR sequences were observed very rarely, whereas some public TCRs were present in many individuals. Approximately 18 rarely observed V segments, including chromosome 9 orphons, were excluded from the earlier analysis of almost 600 of the donors because counts were too low. The study gave a list of about 150 TCR beta chains associated with cytomegalovirus. A cluster of highly shared sequence variants was judged likely to be a technical artifact of the sequencing pipeline. In a later analysis, the rate of TCR association differed among HLA loci, with DRB1 alleles having the most associated TCRs and HLA-C alleles having the fewest. In a later analysis, HLA-associated TCR beta chains showed more clonal expansion and lower generation probabilities than non-associated chains that were equally common. In this cohort, only TCR beta chains were sequenced, and detectable features were limited by the absence of alpha or paired-chain data. The only immune exposure information available for the cohort was CMV serostatus. It was suggested by the authors that the approach could potentially be generalized to other disease states and immunological phenotypes. In a later analysis, about 17,000 TCR beta sequences were associated with specific HLA alleles at a false discovery rate of 0.05.

The cohort consisted of 600 to 750 healthy bone marrow donors. All cohort members were sampled while nominally healthy, although unrecorded immune exposures were likely present. The donor tested CMV seropositive, placing the donor among the approximately 310 seropositive members of the cohort. Each donor provided a peripheral blood sample, and peripheral blood mononuclear cells were used for TCR beta sequencing. Genomic DNA extraction from the blood cell samples was performed with the Qiagen DNeasy Blood Extraction Kit. Remarks on this clone: Which antigen it targets is not known. The sample holds no much larger clone one base away, and base qualities are not on file.

The library was built by means of the immunoSEQ multiplex PCR assay. For the multiplex PCR, a mixture combining 60 forward primers for TCR Vbeta segments and 13 reverse primers for TCR Jbeta segments was used. The CDR3 region of rearranged TCR beta genes was amplified from genomic DNA by a multiplex PCR assay. Amplified TCR beta libraries were sequenced as 87-base-pair reads on the Illumina HiSeq System. In the authors' own workflow: In a later analysis, some 80 million unique TCR beta chains were counted across the roughly 700 repertoires, and approximately 11 million of these chains were shared by at least two donors. Raw reads were error-corrected and collapsed into unique sequences by a nearest-neighbor algorithm in which closely related sequences were merged to remove PCR and sequencing errors. V, D and J gene segments were assigned by aligning CDR3 sequences to IMGT reference sequences. For a sequence to be retained, at least a six-nucleotide match to both a V gene segment and a J gene segment was required. A rearrangement was called productive if the CDR3 had no stop codons and remained in frame with V and J, and every other rearrangement was called non-productive. CDR3 was defined according to IMGT convention as the region running from the second conserved V-encoded cysteine to the conserved J-encoded phenylalanine. In an earlier analysis of around 570 of the donors, sequences lacking an unambiguous match to a single V gene segment were excluded. In an earlier analysis of approximately 550 of the donors, V segments were called functional above 56.7% productive rearrangements and were called segregating when the between-donor standard deviation exceeded 5%. A statistical classification framework was built to diagnose cytomegalovirus status from the catalog of TCR beta chain sequences. In a later analysis, V and J genes were assigned by comparing TCR nucleotide sequences against IMGT/GENE-DB human TR gene sequences. Using the TCRdist pipeline, a later analysis assigned CDR3 sequences along with most-parsimonious VDJ recombination scenarios. In a later analysis, every TCR beta chain was defined by the combination of its CDR3 amino acid sequence and its V-gene family, and reads without a unique V-gene family were dropped. To address suspected cross-contamination and a sequencing artifact, a later analysis removed a few hundred highly shared, low-generation-probability nucleotide sequences. In a later analysis, a clonal expansion index was calculated for each public chain from normalized within-repertoire ranks of inferred template counts. A later analysis computed generation probabilities with a VDJ recombination model fitted to out-of-frame rearrangements, and checked the results against IGoR. In a later analysis, hypergeometric tests were used to score TCR-TCR, TCR-HLA and TCR-CMV co-occurrence, with a repertoire-size bias correction applied to TCR pairs. In a later analysis, false discovery rates were estimated by permuting HLA or CMV assignments 20 times. A later analysis grouped co-occurring TCRs with DBSCAN, adding TCRdist sequence similarity when clustering within HLA-allele-positive subsets. For co-occurrence clustering, repertoires with fewer than 30,000 or more than 120,000 public chains were excluded, along with several repertoires with anomalous nucleotide sharing. Here the immuneACCESS table is served through TCRdb, limited to in-frame sequences with V and J called. Missing clones are a known gap in these copies; in checked studies unresolved V genes cover under half, and the rest lacks a known reason. For V, J and clone size, that table is used; D and trimming come from the DNA. The sample includes roughly 200,000 clones, with over 70% observed a single time. Jointly, the top ten make up approximately 1.6% of the sample.

Sequencing was carried out using PBMCs. This sequence originates from a man aged 40-49 years in good health and CMV-seropositive.

The nucleotides are TGTGCCAGCTCACTCAACAGGGGTCCTAATGAAAAACTGTTTTTT. This gives the protein CASSLNRGPNEKLFF. The V and J genes are TRBV18 and TRBJ1-4; 7 middle bases align to TRBD1. Trimming removed 4 bases from V and 3 bases from J; the gene matches leave 5 bases unexplained. The CDR3 runs 15 residues from the cysteine to the phenylalanine. Only the CDR3 DNA is retained, 45 bases long and in frame from the first base. As encoded in the germline V gene, CDR1 is KGHSH while CDR2 is LQKENI.